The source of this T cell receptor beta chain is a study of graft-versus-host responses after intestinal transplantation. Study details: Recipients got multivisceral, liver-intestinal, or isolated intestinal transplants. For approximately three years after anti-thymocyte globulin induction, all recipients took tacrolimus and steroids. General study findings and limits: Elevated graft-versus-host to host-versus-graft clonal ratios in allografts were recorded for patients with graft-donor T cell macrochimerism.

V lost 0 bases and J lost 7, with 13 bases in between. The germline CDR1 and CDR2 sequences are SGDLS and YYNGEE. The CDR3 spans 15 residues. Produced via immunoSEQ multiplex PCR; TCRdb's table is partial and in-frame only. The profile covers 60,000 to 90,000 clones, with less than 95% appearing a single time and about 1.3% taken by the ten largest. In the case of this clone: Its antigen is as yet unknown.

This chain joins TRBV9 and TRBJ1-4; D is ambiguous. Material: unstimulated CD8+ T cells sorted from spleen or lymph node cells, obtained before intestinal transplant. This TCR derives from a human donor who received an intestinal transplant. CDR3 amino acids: CASSVGGDVGEKLFF. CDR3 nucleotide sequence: TGTGCCAGCAGCGTAGGTGGAGACGTCGGTGAAAAACTGTTTTTT.